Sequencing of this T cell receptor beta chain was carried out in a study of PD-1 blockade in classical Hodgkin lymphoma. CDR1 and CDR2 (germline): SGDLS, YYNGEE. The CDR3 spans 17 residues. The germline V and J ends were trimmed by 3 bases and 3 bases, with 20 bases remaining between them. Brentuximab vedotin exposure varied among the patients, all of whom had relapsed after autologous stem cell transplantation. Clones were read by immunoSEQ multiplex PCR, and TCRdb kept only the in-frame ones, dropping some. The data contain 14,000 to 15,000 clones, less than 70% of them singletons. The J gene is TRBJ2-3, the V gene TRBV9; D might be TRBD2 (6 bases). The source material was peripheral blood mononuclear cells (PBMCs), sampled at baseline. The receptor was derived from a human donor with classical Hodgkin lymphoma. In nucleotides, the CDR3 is TGTGCCAGCAGCGCTTTCGAAGCGGGCACTGTAACAGATACGCAGTATTTT. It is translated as CASSAFEAGTVTDTQYF. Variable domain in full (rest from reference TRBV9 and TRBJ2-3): DSGVTQTPKHLITATGQRVTLRCSPRSGDLSVYWYQQSLDQGLQFLIQYYNGEERAKGNILERFSAQQFPDLHSELNLSSLELGDSALYFCASSAFEAGTVTDTQYFGPGTRLTVL.